The 2 T cell receptor beta chains presented below share a single source sample, sequenced in a study of tumor-infiltrating lymphocytes in localized non-small cell lung cancer. TCRdb's copy holds only in-frame clones and misses some; the assay was immunoSEQ multiplex PCR. This sample has roughly 9,500 clones; 72% occur once, and the top ten carry around 15%. What was sequenced was lung tumor tissue. These receptor sequences come from a human donor with non-small cell lung cancer.

The V and J genes are TRBV27 and TRBJ1-6, with TRBD1 as a possible D gene (6 bases). Per germline, CDR1 MNHEY and CDR2 SMNVEV (reference sequence). CDR3 length: 14 amino acids. Trimming took off 8 bases at V and 0 bases at J, with 8 bases between the two ends. The CDR3 reads CASRRGSYNSPLHF. In DNA, the CDR3 is TGTGCCAGCCGCAGGGGCTCCTATAATTCACCCCTCCACTTT.

The sample holds one count of this clone. The chain employs TRBV6-5 and TRBJ2-1; 8 bases are a match to TRBD2. J lost 5 bases, V lost 2 bases, and 5 bases had no gene match. The germline CDR1 and CDR2 sequences are MNHEY and SVGAGI. The CDR3 totals 15 residues. The CDR3, as DNA: TGTGCCAGCAGTTACGGCCGGGGGGGACACAATGAGCAGTTCTTC. Protein sequence: CASSYGRGGHNEQFF.